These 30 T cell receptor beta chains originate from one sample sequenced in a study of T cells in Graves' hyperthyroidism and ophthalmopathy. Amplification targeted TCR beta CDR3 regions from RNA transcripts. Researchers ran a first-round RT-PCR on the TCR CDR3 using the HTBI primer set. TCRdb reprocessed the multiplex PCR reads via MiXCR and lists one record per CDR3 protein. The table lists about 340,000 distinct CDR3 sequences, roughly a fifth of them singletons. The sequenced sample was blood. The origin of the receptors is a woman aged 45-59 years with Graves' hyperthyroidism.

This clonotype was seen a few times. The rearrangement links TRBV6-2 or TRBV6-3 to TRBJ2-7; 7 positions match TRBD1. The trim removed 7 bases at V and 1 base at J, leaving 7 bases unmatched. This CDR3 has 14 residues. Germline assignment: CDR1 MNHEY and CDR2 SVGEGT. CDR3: CASTSTGQSYEQYF. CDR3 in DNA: TGTGCCAGCACCTCCACGGGACAGTCCTACGAGCAGTACTTC.

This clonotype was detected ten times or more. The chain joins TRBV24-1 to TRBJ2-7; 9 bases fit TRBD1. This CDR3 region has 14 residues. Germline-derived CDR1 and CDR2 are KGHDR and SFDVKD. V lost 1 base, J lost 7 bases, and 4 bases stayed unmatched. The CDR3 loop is CATSDLGTGNEQYF. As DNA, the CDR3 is TGTGCCACCAGTGATTTAGGGACAGGGAATGAGCAGTACTTC.

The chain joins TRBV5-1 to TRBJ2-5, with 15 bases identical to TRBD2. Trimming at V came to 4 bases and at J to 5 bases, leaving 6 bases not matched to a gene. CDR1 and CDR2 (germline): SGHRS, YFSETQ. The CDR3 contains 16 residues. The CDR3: CASSGGLAGGGETQYF. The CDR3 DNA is TGCGCCAGCAGCGGTGGACTAGCGGGAGGGGGTGAGACCCAGTACTTC. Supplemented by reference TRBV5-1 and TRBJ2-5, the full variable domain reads KAGVTQTPRYLIKTRGQQVTLSCSPISGHRSVSWYQQTPGQGLQFLFEYFSETQRNKGNFPGRFSGRQFSNSRSEMNVSTLELGDSALYLCASSGGLAGGGETQYFGPGTRLLVL.

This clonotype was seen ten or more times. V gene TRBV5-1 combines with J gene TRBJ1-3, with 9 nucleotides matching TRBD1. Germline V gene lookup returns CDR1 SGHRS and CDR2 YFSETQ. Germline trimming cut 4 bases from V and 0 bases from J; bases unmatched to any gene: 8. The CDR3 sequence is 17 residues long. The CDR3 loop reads CASSLGQGRLSGNTIYF. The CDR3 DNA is TGCGCCAGCAGCCTGGGACAGGGTAGACTCTCTGGAAACACCATATATTTT. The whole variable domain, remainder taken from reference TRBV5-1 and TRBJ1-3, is KAGVTQTPRYLIKTRGQQVTLSCSPISGHRSVSWYQQTPGQGLQFLFEYFSETQRNKGNFPGRFSGRQFSNSRSEMNVSTLELGDSALYLCASSLGQGRLSGNTIYFGEGSWLTVV.

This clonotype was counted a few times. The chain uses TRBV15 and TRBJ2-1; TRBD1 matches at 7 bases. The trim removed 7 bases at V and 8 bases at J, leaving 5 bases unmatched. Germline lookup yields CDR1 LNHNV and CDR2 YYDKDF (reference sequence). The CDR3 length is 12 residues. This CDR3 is CATIGGLHEQFF. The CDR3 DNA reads TGTGCCACCATAGGGGGCCTCCATGAGCAGTTCTTC.

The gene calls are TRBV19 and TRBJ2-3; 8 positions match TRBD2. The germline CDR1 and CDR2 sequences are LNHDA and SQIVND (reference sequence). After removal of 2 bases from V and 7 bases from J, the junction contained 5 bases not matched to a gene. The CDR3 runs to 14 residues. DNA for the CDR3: TGTGCCAGTAGTATAAGCGGGAGTTGGTATACGCAGTATTTT. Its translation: CASSISGSWYTQYF.

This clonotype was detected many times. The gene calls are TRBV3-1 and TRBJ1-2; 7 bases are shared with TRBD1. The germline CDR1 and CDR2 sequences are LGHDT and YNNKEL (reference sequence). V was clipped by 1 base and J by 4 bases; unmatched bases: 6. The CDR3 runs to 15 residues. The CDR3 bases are TGTGCCAGCAGCCAAGGAACAGGGGCGGGCTATGGCTACACCTTC. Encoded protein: CASSQGTGAGYGYTF.

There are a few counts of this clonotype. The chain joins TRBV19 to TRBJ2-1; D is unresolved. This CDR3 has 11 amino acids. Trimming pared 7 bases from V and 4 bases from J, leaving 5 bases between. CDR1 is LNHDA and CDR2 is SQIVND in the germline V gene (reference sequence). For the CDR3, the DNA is TGTGCCAGTAACAGATACAATGAGCAGTTCTTC. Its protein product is CASNRYNEQFF.

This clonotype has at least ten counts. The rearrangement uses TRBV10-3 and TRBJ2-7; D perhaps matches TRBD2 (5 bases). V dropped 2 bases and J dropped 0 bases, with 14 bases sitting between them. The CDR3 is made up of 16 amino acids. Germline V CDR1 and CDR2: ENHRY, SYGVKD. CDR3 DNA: TGTGCCATCAGTGAGCCGAGGCGGGCGAGCTCCTACGAGCAGTACTTC. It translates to CAISEPRRASSYEQYF.

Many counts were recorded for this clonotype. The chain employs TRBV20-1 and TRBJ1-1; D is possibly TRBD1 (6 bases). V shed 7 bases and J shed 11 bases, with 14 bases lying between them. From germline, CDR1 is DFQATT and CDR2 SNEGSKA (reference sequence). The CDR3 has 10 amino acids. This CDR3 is CSGGQGRAFF. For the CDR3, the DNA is TGCAGTGGGGGGCAGGGTCGGGCTTTCTTT.

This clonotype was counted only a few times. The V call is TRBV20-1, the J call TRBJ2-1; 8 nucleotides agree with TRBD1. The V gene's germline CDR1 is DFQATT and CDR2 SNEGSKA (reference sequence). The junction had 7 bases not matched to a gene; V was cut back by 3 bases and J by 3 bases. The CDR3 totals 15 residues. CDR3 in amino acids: CSASRLGTGYNEQFF. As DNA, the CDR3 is TGCAGTGCTAGTAGGCTCGGGACAGGCTACAATGAGCAGTTCTTC.

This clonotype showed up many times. The CDR3 here is CASNLGGNYGYTF. CDR3 nucleotides: TGTGCCAGCAACCTGGGGGGGAACTATGGCTACACCTTC. The chain is built from TRBV5-5 and TRBJ1-2; D is possibly TRBD1 (5 bases). The CDR3 spans 13 residues. Germline V gene lookup returns CDR1 SGHKS and CDR2 YYEKEE (reference sequence). V shed 6 bases and J shed 2 bases, with 11 bases lying between them.

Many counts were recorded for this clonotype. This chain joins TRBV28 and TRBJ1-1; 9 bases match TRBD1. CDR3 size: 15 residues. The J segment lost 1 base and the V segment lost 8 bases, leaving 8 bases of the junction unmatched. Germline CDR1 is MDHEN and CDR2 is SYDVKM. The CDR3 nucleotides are TGTGCCAGCGGATCACAGGGGGCGGGGAACACTGAAGCTTTCTTT. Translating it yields CASGSQGAGNTEAFF. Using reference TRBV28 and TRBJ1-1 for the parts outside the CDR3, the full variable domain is DVKVTQSSRYLVKRTGEKVFLECVQDMDHENMFWYRQDPGLGLRLIYFSYDVKMKEKGDIPEGYSVSREKKERFSLILESASTNQTSMYLCASGSQGAGNTEAFFGQGTRLTVV.

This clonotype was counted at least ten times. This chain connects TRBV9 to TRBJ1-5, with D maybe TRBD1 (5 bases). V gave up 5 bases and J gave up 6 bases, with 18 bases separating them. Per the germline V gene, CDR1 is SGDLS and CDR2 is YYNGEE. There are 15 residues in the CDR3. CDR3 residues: CASSRDPTGGQPQHF. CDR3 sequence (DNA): TGTGCCAGCAGTCGCGATCCGACGGGGGGTCAGCCCCAGCATTTT.

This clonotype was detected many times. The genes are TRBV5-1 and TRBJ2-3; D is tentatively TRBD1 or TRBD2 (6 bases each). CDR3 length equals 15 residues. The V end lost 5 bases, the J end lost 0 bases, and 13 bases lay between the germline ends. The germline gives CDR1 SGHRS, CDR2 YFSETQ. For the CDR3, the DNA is TGCGCCAGCAGTTACGGAGGGGGAAGCACAGATACGCAGTATTTT. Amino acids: CASSYGGGSTDTQYF.

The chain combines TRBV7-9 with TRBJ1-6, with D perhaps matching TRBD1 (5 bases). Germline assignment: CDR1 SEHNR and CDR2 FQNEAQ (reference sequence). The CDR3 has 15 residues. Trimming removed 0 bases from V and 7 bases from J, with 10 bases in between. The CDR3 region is CASSLARDSNSPLHF. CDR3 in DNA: TGTGCCAGCAGCTTAGCACGTGACAGCAATTCACCCCTCCACTTT.

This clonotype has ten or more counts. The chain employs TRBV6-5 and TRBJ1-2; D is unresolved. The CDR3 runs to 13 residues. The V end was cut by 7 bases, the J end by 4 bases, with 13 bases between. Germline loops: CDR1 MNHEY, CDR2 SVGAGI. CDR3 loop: CASTIQESYGYTF. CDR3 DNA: TGTGCCAGCACCATCCAAGAAAGCTATGGCTACACCTTC.

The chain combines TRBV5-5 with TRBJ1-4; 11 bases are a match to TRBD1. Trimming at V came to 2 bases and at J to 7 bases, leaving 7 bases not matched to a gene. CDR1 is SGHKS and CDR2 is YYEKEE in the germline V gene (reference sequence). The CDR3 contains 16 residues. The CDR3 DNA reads TGTGCCAGCAGCTTTGGACAGGGGGCGCGGACTGAAAAACTGTTTTTT. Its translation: CASSFGQGARTEKLFF.

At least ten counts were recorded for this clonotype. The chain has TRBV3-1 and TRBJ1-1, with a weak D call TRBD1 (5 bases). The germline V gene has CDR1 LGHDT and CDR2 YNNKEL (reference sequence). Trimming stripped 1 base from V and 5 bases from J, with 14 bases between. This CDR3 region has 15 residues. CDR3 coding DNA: TGTGCCAGCAGCCAAGGGGCGCAGTGGGGGACTGAAGCTTTCTTT. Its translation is CASSQGAQWGTEAFF.

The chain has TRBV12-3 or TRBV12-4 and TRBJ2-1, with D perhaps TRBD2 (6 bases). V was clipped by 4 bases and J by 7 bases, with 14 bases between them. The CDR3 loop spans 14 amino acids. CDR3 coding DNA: TGTGCCAGCAGTTATAGCGGAGGGAGGAATGAGCAGTTCTTC. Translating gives CASSYSGGRNEQFF.

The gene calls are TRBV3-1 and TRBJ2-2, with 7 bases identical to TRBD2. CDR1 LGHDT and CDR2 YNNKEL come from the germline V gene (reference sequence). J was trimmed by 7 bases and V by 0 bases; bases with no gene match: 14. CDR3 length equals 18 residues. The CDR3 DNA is TGTGCCAGCAGCCAAGATCGGGCGGGACTATCGGGGGTCGGGGAGCTGTTTTTT. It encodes CASSQDRAGLSGVGELFF.

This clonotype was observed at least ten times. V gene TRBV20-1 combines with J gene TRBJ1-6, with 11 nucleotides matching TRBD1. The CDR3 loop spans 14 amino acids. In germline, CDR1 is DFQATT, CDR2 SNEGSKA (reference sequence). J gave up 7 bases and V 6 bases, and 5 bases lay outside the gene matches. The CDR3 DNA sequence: TGCAGTGCGCCGGGACAGGGGGTGAATTCACCCCTCCACTTT. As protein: CSAPGQGVNSPLHF.

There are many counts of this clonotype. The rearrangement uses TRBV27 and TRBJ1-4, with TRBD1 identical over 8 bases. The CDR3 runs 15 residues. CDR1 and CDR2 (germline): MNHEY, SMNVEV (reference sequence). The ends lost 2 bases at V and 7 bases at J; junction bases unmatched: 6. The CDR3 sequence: CASSLEPGGPEKLFF. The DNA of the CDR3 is TGTGCCAGCAGTTTAGAGCCAGGGGGCCCTGAAAAACTGTTTTTT.

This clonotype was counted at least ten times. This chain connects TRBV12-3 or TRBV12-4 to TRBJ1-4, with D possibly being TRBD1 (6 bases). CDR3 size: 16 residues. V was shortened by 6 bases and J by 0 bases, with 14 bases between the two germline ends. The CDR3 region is CASRQGQIATNEKLFF. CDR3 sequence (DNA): TGTGCCAGCAGACAAGGACAGATTGCAACTAATGAAAAACTGTTTTTT.

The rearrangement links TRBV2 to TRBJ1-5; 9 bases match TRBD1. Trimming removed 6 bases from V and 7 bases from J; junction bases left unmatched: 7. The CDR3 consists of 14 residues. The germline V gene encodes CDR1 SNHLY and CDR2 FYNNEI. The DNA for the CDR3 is TGTGCCAGCAGCCGCGGACAGGGGTGGCAGCCCCAGCATTTT. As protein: CASSRGQGWQPQHF.

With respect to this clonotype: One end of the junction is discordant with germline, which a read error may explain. CDR3 residues: CASTPFRAGGRYGYTF. As DNA, the CDR3 is TGCGCCAGCACCCCTTTCAGGGCAGGGGGCCGGTATGGCTACACCTTC. V gene TRBV2 combines with J gene TRBJ1-2; TRBD1 matches at 8 bases. Germline V lookup: CDR1 SNHLY, CDR2 FYNNEI. The length of the CDR3 is 16 residues.

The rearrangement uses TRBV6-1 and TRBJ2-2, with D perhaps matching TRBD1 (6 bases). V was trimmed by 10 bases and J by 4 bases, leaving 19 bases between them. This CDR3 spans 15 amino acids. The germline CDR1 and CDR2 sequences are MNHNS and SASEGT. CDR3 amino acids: CAITDGQRRTGELFF. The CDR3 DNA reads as TGTGCCATCACAGATGGACAGCGTCGCACCGGGGAGCTGTTTTTT.

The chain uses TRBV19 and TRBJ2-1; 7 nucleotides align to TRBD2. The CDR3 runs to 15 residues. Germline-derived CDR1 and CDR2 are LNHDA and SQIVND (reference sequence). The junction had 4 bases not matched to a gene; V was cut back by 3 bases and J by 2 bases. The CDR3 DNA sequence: TGTGCCAGTAGTATTGCGGGGGTCACCTACAATGAGCAGTTCTTC. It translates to CASSIAGVTYNEQFF.

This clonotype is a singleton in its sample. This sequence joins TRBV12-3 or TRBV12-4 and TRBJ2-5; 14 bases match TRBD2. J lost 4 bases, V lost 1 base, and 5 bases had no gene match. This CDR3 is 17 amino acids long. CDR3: CASSLGRLAGGGETQYF. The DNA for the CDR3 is TGTGCCAGCAGTTTAGGGAGACTAGCGGGAGGGGGAGAGACCCAGTACTTC.

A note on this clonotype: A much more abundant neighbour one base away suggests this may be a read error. The CDR3, as DNA: TGTGCCAGCAGCCCCCATTGGGGCGACACTGAAGCTTTCTTT. Its protein is CASSPHWGDTEAFF. This chain joins TRBV7-9 and TRBJ1-1, with a weak D call TRBD1 (5 bases). V was pared by 5 bases and J by 3 bases, with 13 bases between. This CDR3 comprises 14 residues. In germline, CDR1 is SEHNR, CDR2 FQNEAQ (reference sequence).